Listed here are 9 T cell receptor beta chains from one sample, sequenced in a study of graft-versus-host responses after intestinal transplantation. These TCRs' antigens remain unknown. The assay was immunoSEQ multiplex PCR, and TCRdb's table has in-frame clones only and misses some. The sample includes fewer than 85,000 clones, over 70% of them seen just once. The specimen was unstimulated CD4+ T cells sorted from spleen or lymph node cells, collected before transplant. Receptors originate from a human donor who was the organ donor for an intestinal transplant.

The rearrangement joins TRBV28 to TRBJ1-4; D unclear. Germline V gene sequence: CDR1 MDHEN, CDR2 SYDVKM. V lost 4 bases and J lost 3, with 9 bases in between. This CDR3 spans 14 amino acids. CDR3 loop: CASSSTVANEKLFF. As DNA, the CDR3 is TGTGCCAGCAGTTCAACGGTGGCTAATGAAAAACTGTTTTTT.

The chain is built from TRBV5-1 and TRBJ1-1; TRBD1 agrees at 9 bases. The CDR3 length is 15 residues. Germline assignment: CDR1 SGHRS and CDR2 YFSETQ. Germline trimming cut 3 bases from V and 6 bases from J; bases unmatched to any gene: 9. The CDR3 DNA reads TGCGCCAGCAGCTGGAGGGACAGGGCGTTCGCTGAAGCTTTCTTT. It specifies CASSWRDRAFAEAFF.

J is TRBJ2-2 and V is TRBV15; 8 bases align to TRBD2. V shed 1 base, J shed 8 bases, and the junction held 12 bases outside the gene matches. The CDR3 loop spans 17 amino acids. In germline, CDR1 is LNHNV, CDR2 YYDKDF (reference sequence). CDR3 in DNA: TGTGCCACCAGCAGAGTTGGCGGGGGGCCCCTAGAAGGGGAGCTGTTTTTT. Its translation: CATSRVGGGPLEGELFF.

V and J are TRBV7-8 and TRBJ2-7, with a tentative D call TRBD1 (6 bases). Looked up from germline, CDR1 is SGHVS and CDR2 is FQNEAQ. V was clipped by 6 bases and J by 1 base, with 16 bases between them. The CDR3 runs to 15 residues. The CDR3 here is CASSPHRGKSYEQYV. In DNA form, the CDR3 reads TGTGCCAGCAGTCCTCATAGGGGGAAATCCTACGAGCAGTACGTC.

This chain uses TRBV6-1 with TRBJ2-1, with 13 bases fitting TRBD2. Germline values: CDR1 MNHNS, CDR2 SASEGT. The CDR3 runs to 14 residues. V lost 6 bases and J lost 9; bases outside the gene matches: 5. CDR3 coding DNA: TGTGCCAGCAGGGGACTAGCGGGGATCGGTGAGCAGTTCTTC. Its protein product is CASRGLAGIGEQFF.

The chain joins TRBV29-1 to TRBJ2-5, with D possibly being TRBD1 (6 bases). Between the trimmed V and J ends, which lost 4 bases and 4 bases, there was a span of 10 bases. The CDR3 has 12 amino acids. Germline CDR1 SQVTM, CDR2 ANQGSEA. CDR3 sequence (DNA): TGCAGCGTTGGAAGCAGGGGAGAGACCCAGTACTTC. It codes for CSVGSRGETQYF. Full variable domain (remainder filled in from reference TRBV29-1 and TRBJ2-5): SAVISQKPSRDICQRGTSLTIQCQVDSQVTMMFWYRQQPGQSLTLIATANQGSEATYESGFVIDKFPISRPNLTFSTLTVSNMSPEDSSIYLCSVGSRGETQYFGPGTRLLVL.

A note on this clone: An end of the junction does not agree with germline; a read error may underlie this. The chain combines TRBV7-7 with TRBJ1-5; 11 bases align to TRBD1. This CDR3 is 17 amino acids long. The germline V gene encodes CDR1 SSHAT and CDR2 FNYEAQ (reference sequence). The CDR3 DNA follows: TGTGCTAGCACCCCGATGGACAGGGGGCAAGGCAATCAGCCCCAGCATTTT. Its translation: CASTPMDRGQGNQPQHF.

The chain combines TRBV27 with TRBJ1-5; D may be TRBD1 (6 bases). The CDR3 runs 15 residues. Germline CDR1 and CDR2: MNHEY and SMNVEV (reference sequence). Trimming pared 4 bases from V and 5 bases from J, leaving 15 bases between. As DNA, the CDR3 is TGTGCCAGCAGTTATCAGGGGCGCGGGTATCAGCCCCAGCATTTT. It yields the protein CASSYQGRGYQPQHF.

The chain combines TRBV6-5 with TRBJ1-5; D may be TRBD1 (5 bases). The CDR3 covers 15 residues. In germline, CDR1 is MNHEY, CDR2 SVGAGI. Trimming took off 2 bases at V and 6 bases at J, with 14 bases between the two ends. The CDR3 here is CASSYGAGWGQPQHF. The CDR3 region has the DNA TGTGCCAGCAGTTACGGGGCAGGGTGGGGTCAGCCCCAGCATTTT.